This T cell receptor (beta chain) was found in a study of blood T cells in healthy people across ages. Primers used in a second PCR of about 7 to 12 cycles were a sample-barcoded 5' primer and a J-beta primer mix. TCRdb used MiXCR to reprocess the 5' RACE reads, holding one entry per CDR3 protein. This sample yields roughly 1.5 million distinct CDR3 sequences, of which less than 45% are seen a single time; about 3.8% belongs to the top ten. Germline V lookup: CDR1 MNHEY, CDR2 SMNVEV (reference sequence). The CDR3 consists of 16 residues. The trim removed 6 bases at V and 7 bases at J, leaving 14 bases unmatched.

Sequenced material: blood. The rearrangement joins TRBV27 to TRBJ2-1; 8 nucleotides align to TRBD2. This receptor was identified in a woman between 18 and 29 years old in good health. The chain's CDR3 is CASRPGLGRARNEQFF. The CDR3 DNA sequence: TGTGCCAGCAGACCCGGTCTCGGGAGGGCGCGGAATGAGCAGTTCTTC.